This T cell receptor (beta chain) was captured by sequencing in a study of STAT5B mutations in CD4+ large granular lymphocyte leukemia (dated 2022 in TCRdb). At the level of the whole study: Among healthy controls, the CDR3 'QG' motif was associated with a particular HLA allele. TCRbeta repertoires of CD4+ T-cell large granular lymphocyte leukemia patients were compared with those of healthy blood donors. Flow cytometry on FACSCanto II or FACSVerse showed that the purified fractions were more than 95% pure among lymphocytes. Overall results and qualifications from the work: Greater clonality appeared to be present in CD4-sorted patient repertoires than in healthy CD4+ repertoires, and the difference was retained after the putative leukemic clones were removed. Data were not HLA-matched; higher clonality in CD4+ versus CD8+ T-LGLL could reflect the relatively small sample size. The main leukemic clonotypes were found to be private to each patient, although 25% to 30% of the main leukemic clonotypes were detected at low frequency in the non-leukemic repertoires of other patients. TRBV06-family usage was enriched among the top patient clones (8/27) compared with healthy controls (2/35).

A note on this clone: The antigen this receptor binds is unknown. Base qualities are not provided; no much larger clone lies one nucleotide away.

The immunoSEQ assay at survey resolution was applied to genomic DNA for sequencing of TCRbeta rearrangements. From the authors' description of their analysis: In the TCR sequencing data, the lowest productive clonotype frequency that could be detected was 2.59 x 10-5. Analyses included only productive TCRbeta rearrangements, meaning complete and in-frame sequences. The clonality of each sample was calculated as Simpson clonality in the immunoSEQ Analyzer version 3.0. Based on frequency, clones were grouped as very rare, small, medium, large (1-20%) or hyperexpanded (>20%). Generation probabilities were estimated with OLGA 1.2.3, V-gene circos plots were made with VDJtools, specificities were looked up in VDJdb, and CDR3 motifs were identified with GLIPH. TCRdb provides this immuneACCESS table in a form limited to in-frame rearrangements. Some clones are lacking; in checked studies, under half of them reflect an unresolved V gene, and why the rest are absent is not known. That table is the source of V, J and clone size, and D and trimming were worked out from the DNA. The sample table shows about 32,000 clones, and approximately 81% are seen once. Roughly 2.5% of the sample lies in the top ten.

The healthy control group was made up of approximately 40 blood donors, and the Finnish Red Cross blood service supplied their buffy coats. All TCR-sequenced material derived from peripheral blood: patient blood samples and healthy donor buffy coats. Ficoll-Hypaque gradient centrifugation was used to isolate peripheral blood mononuclear cells. CD4+ cells were purified magnetically from the buffy coats of healthy controls. Genomic DNA was extracted using the Gentra Puregene Cell and Tissue kit, and a Qubit 2.0 fluorometer was used to quantify it. Counted from cysteine to phenylalanine, this CDR3 has 16 amino acids. This entry keeps only the CDR3 DNA: 48 bases, framed from base 1.

The rearrangement combines TRBV12-2 with TRBJ2-1; the table's TRBD2 call for D was not verified on the DNA. TRBV12-2 is a listed pseudogene. Sample: CD4+ T cells from blood buffy coats. This receptor was obtained from a human donor in good health. The DNA sequence is as follows: TGTGCAAGTCGCAGCTTTGAGCGGGGCAAATACAATGAGCAGTTCTTC. This translates into CASRSFERGKYNEQFF.